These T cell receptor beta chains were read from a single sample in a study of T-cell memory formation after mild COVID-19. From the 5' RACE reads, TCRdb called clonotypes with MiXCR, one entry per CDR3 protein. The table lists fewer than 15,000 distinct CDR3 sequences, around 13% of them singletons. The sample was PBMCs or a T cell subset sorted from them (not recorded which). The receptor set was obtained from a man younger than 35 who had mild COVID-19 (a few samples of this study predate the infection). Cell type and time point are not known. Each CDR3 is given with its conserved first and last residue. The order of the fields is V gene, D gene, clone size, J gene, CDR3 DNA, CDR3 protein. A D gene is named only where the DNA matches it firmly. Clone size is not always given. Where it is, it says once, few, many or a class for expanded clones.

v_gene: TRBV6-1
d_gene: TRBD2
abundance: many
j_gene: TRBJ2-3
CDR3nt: TGTGCCAGCAGTGAACTCCGGACTAGCGGGCTTAGCACAGATACGCAGTATTTT
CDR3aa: CASSELRTSGLSTDTQYF

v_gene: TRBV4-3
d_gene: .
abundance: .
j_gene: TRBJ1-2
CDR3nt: TGCGCCAGCAGCCAAGAGGTGACGGTAACTTCCTATGGCTACACCTTC
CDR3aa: CASSQEVTVTSYGYTF

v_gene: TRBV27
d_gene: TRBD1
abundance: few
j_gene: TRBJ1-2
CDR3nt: TGTGCCAGCAGCCGGGACAGGGGGTACTATGGCTACACCTTC
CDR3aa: CASSRDRGYYGYTF

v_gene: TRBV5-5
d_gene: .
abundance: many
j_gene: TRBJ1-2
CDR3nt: TGTGCCAGCAGCTTTCTCTTTTTCTATGGCTACACCTTC
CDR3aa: CASSFLFFYGYTF

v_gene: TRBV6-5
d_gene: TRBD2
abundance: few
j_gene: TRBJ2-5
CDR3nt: TGTGCCAGCCAAGGCGGGGGTGAAGAGACCCAGTACTTC
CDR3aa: CASQGGGEETQYF

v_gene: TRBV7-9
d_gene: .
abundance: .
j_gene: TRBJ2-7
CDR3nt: TGTGCCAGTCAACACGCAGGACAAAACTCCTACGAGCAGTACTTC
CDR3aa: CASQHAGQNSYEQYF

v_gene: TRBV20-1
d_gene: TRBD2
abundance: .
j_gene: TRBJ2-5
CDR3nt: TGCAGTGCCCCCACCAGCGGGGAGAAAGAGACCCAGTACTTC
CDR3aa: CSAPTSGEKETQYF

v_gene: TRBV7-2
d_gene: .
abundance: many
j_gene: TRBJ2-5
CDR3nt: TGTGCCAGCAGCGGTGAAACCCGAGCGGAGACCCAGTACTTC
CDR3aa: CASSGETRAETQYF

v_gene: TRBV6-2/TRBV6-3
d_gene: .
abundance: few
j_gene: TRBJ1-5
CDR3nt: TGTGCTAGTCGGGCAGATAGCAATCAGCCCCAGCATTTT
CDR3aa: CASRADSNQPQHF

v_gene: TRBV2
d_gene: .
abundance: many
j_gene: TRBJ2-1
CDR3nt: TGTGCCAGCAGTCCTAGAGGCCACTACAATGAGCAGTTCTTC
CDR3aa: CASSPRGHYNEQFF

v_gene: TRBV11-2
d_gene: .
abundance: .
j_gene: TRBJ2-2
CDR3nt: TGTGCCAGCAGCAGAACCGGGGAGCTGTTTTTT
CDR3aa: CASSRTGELFF

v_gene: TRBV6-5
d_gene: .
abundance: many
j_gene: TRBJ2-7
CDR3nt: TGTGCCAGCAGTTACTCGAGCGAGCAGTACTTC
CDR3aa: CASSYSSEQYF

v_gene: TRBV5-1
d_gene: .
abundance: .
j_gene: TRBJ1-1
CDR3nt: TGCGCCAGCAGGGCAGGGAGGACTGAAGCTTTCTTT
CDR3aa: CASRAGRTEAFF

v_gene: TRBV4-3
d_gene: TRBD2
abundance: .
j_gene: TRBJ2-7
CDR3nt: TGCGCCAGCAGCCTCCTAGCGGGAGGCACCTACGAGCAGTACTTC
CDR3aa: CASSLLAGGTYEQYF

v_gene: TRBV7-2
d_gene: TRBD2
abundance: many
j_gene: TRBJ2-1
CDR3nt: TGTGCCAGCAGCTTAGTAGCGGGGACCTACAATGAGCAGTTCTTC
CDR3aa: CASSLVAGTYNEQFF

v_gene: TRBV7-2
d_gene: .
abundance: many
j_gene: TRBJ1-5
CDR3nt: TGTGCCAGCAGCTTAGATTCCCGGGCGGGCAATCAGCCCCAGCATTTT
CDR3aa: CASSLDSRAGNQPQHF

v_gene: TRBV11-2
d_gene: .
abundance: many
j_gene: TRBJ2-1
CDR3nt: TGTGCCAGCTATAAGGGGAGAGGTGAGCAGTTCTTC
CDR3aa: CASYKGRGEQFF

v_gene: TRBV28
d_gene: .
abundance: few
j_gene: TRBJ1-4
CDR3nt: TGCCGGCCCCCCGAACTGTTTTTT
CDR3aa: CRPPELFF

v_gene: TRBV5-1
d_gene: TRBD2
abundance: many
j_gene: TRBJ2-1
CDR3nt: TGCGCCAGCAGCTTGTGGGGGGAGGGTGAGCAGTTCTTC
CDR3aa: CASSLWGEGEQFF

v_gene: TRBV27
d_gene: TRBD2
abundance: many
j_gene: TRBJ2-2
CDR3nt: TGTGCCAGCAGTTTACTAGCGGGGGGGAACACCGGGGAGCTGTTTTTT
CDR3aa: CASSLLAGGNTGELFF

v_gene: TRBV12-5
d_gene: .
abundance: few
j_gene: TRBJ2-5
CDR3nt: TGTGCTAGTGCGGCGATGATACAAGAGACCCAGTACTTC
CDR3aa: CASAAMIQETQYF

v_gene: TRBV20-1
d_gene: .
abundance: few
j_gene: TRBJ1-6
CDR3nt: TGCAGTGCTAGAGATTCGAGGGCGCAAACTCCCCTCCACTTT
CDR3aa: CSARDSRAQTPLHF

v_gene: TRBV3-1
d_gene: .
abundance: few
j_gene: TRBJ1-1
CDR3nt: TGTGCCAGCAGCCCAACCCCAGGGGACACTGAAGCTTTCTTT
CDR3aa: CASSPTPGDTEAFF

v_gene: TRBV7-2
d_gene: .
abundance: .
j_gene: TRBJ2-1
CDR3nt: TGTGCCAGCAGCTTAGCGAGGGATTTGTTCCGCAATGAGCAGTTCTTC
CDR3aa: CASSLARDLFRNEQFF

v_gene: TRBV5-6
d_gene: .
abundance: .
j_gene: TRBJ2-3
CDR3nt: TGTGCCAGCAGCCCTGGTTGGGGGGCCGCCCCAGATACGCAGTATTTT
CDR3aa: CASSPGWGAAPDTQYF

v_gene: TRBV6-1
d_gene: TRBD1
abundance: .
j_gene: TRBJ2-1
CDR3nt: TGTGCCAGCAATCAAGGGTTGGGACAGGGCTACAATGAGCAGTTCTTC
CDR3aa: CASNQGLGQGYNEQFF

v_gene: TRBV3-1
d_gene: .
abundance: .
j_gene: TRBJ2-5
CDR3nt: TGTGCCAGCAGCCAGGGACCAGAGACCCAGTACTTC
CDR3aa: CASSQGPETQYF

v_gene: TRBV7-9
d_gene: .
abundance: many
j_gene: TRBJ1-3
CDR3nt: TGTGCCAGCAGCTTAACTACAACCGGAAACACCATATATTTT
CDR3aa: CASSLTTTGNTIYF

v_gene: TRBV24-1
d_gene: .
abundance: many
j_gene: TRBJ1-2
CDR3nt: TGTGCCACCAGTGATCGGACGTCTGGCTACACCTTC
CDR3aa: CATSDRTSGYTF

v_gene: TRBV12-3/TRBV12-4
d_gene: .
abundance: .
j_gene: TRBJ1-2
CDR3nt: TGTGCCAGCAGTTTCGGGACTGGAGTTGGCTACACCTTC
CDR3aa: CASSFGTGVGYTF

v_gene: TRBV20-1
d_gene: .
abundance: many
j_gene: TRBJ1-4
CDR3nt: TGCAGTGCTGCGGTCTCGGCTAATGAAAAACTGTTTTTT
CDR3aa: CSAAVSANEKLFF

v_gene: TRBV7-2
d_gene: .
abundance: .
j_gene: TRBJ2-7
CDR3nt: TGTGCCAGCAGCCCTTTACCCGGCGGGACCGACGAGCAGTACTTC
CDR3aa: CASSPLPGGTDEQYF

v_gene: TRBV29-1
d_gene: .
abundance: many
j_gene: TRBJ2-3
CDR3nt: TGCAGCGTTGAAGATCAAGTGTATTCGGATACGCAGTATTTT
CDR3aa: CSVEDQVYSDTQYF

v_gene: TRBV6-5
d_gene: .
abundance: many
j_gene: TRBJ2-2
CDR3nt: TGTGCCAGCAGAGGACCGACCGGGGAGCTGTTTTTT
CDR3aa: CASRGPTGELFF

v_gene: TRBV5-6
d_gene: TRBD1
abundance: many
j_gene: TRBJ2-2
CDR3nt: TGTGCCAGCAGCTTGGTGGTGTGGGACAGGATCACCGGGGAGCTGTTTTTT
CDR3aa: CASSLVVWDRITGELFF

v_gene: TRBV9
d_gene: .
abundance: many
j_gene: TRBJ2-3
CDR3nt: TGTGCCAGCAGCCCGCGGCCCCGACAGTGGATTGGAGATACGCAGTATTTT
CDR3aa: CASSPRPRQWIGDTQYF

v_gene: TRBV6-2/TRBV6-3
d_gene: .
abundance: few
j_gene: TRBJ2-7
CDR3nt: TGTGCCAGCAGTTCCTGGACGGCCTCCTACGAGCAGTACTTC
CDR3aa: CASSSWTASYEQYF